Shown below are 10 T cell receptor beta chains from a single sample sequenced in a study of cytomegalovirus exposure and HLA in healthy donors (dated by TCRdb to about 2017). Library construction relied on the immunoSEQ multiplex PCR assay. The multiplex PCR relied on a mix of 60 forward primers for TCR Vbeta segments and 13 reverse primers for TCR Jbeta segments. In TCRdb, the immuneACCESS table is reduced to in-frame sequences with V and J assigned. These tables do not hold every clone; where another copy was compared, an unresolved V gene accounts for under half, and the others remain unexplained. The sample table holds roughly 240,000 clones, of which over 80% were seen once. Jointly, the top ten make up 5% to 6.5% of the sample. Sequenced: PBMCs. The source is a woman aged 40 to 50 in good health and CMV-seropositive.

J is TRBJ1-2 and V is TRBV7-9, with TRBD1 matching over 7 bases. CDR1 and CDR2 (germline): SEHNR, FQNEAQ (reference sequence). V lost 6 bases and J lost 8; bases outside the gene matches: 6. There are 12 residues in the CDR3. CDR3 amino acids: CASSPGGLGYTF. CDR3 nucleotide sequence: TGTGCCAGCAGTCCAGGGGGGTTAGGCTACACCTTC. Full variable domain (outside the CDR3, taken from reference TRBV7-9 and TRBJ1-2): DTGVSQNPRHKITKRGQNVTFRCDPISEHNRLYWYRQTLGQGPEFLTYFQNEAQLEKSRLLSDRFSAERPKGSFSTLEIQRTEQGDSAMYLCASSPGGLGYTFGSGTRLTVV.

This chain connects TRBV7-6 to TRBJ2-1; TRBD2 aligns across 7 bases. Germline V gene sequence: CDR1 SGHVS, CDR2 FNYEAQ. This CDR3 spans 13 amino acids. The CDR3 loop reads CASGTSSYNEQFF. DNA for the CDR3: TGTGCGAGCGGGACTTCCTCCTACAATGAGCAGTTCTTC.

The J gene is TRBJ1-1, the V gene TRBV9; D gene uncertain. CDR1 and CDR2 (germline): SGDLS, YYNGEE. The CDR3 covers 12 residues. The germline V and J ends were trimmed by 1 base and 3 bases, with 4 bases remaining between them. The CDR3, as DNA: TGTGCCAGCAGCGTAACTCACACTGAAGCTTTCTTT. Translation gives CASSVTHTEAFF.

The chain carries TRBV7-3 and TRBJ2-1; perhaps TRBD1 as D (6 bases). The V and J ends lost 5 bases and 7 bases respectively, with 15 bases between them. The CDR3 contains 14 residues. CDR1 and CDR2 (germline): SGHTA, FQGTGA. CDR3 DNA: TGTGCCAGCAGCGGAGGCCAGGGGTTTAATGAGCAGTTCTTC. Residues: CASSGGQGFNEQFF.

This clone was detected only once. Germline is not matched at one junction end, which may reflect a read error. Distinct nucleotide sequences in the sample also encode this CDR3. The gene calls are TRBV30 and TRBJ1-6; TRBD1 is a possible D gene (5 bases). Germline V gene sequence: CDR1 GTSNPN, CDR2 SVGIG (reference sequence). The length of the CDR3 is 14 residues. The CDR3 nucleotides are TGTGCCTGGCGGCCGGGACTTACTAATTCCCCCCTCCACTTT. Its translation is CAWRPGLTNSPLHF. The variable domain in full, completed from reference TRBV30 and TRBJ1-6, reads SQTIHQWPATLVQPVGSPLSLECTVEGTSNPNLYWYRQAAGRGLQLLFYSVGIGQISSEVPQNLSASRPQDRQFILSSKKLLLSDSGFYLCAWRPGLTNSPLHFGNGTRLTVT.

The gene calls are TRBV7-9 and TRBJ2-7; 9 bases fit TRBD1. The CDR3 is 14 residues long. Germline V gene lookup returns CDR1 SEHNR and CDR2 FQNEAQ (reference sequence). The V and J ends lost 0 bases and 3 bases, in that order; junction bases with no gene match: 0. CDR3 protein: CASSLADRGYEQYF. In DNA, the CDR3 is TGTGCCAGCAGCTTAGCGGACAGGGGCTACGAGCAGTACTTC. Full variable domain (remainder filled in from reference TRBV7-9 and TRBJ2-7): DTGVSQNPRHKITKRGQNVTFRCDPISEHNRLYWYRQTLGQGPEFLTYFQNEAQLEKSRLLSDRFSAERPKGSFSTLEIQRTEQGDSAMYLCASSLADRGYEQYFGPGTRLTVT.

The chain links TRBV5-8 to TRBJ1-2, with D unresolved. Per the germline V gene, CDR1 is SGHTS and CDR2 is YDEGEE. Between the trimmed V and J ends, which lost 2 bases and 0 bases, there was a span of 5 bases. This CDR3 region has 13 residues. The CDR3 spells CASSFSSNYGYTF. The CDR3 nucleotides read TGTGCCAGCAGCTTTTCCTCTAACTATGGCTACACCTTC.

This clone appeared a few times. The chain couples TRBV6-5 to TRBJ2-7; 8 bases match TRBD1. CDR3 length equals 15 residues. CDR1 and CDR2 from the germline V gene are MNHEY and SVGAGI. V lost 0 bases, J lost 9 bases, and 10 bases stayed unmatched. CDR3 residues: CASSYSGTGQPGQYF. In DNA form, the CDR3 reads TGTGCCAGCAGTTACTCGGGGACAGGACAGCCCGGGCAGTACTTC.

This clone appeared once. The chain couples TRBV19 to TRBJ1-2; 7 positions match TRBD1. In germline, CDR1 is LNHDA, CDR2 SQIVND (reference sequence). The length of the CDR3 is 16 residues. The junction had 11 bases not matched to a gene; V was cut back by 5 bases and J by 2 bases. The CDR3 region is CASSSLDRSQNYGYTF. CDR3 sequence (DNA): TGTGCCAGTAGTTCCTTGGACAGGTCCCAAAACTATGGCTACACCTTC.

As for this clone: Other DNA sequences in this specimen translate into the identical CDR3. The chain uses TRBV2 and TRBJ1-2; no definite D call. This CDR3 comprises 13 residues. The germline CDR1 and CDR2 sequences are SNHLY and FYNNEI. Trimming took off 1 base at V and 2 bases at J, with 5 bases between the two ends. CDR3 coding DNA: TGTGCCAGCAGTGAAGGCGGAAACTATGGCTACACCTTC. Amino acids: CASSEGGNYGYTF.